This TCR beta chain comes out of a study of glioma-infiltrating T cells after dendritic cell vaccination. All glioblastoma patients lacked an isocitrate dehydrogenase mutation. PBMC were collected before vaccination, two weeks after the third vaccination, and at progression. Primers: 60 V beta forward and 13 J beta reverse. The assay was immunoSEQ multiplex PCR, and TCRdb's table has in-frame clones only and misses some. The sample gives some 30,000 clones, 90% to 95% of which show up once; roughly 2.3% is in the top ten. V was clipped by 5 bases and J by 10 bases, with 8 bases between them. The length of the CDR3 is 11 residues. Germline CDR1 reads SEHNR; CDR2 reads FQNEAQ (reference sequence).

Sequenced material: blood, taken before dendritic cell vaccination. The clonotype originates from a human donor with glioblastoma. The chain recombines TRBV7-9 with TRBJ1-4, with a possible D match to TRBD1 (5 bases). The CDR3 loop reads CASSPRGKLFF. The CDR3 DNA reads TGTGCCAGCAGCCCAAGGGGAAAACTGTTTTTT. The full variable domain, its missing parts supplied by reference TRBV7-9 and TRBJ1-4, is DTGVSQNPRHKITKRGQNVTFRCDPISEHNRLYWYRQTLGQGPEFLTYFQNEAQLEKSRLLSDRFSAERPKGSFSTLEIQRTEQGDSAMYLCASSPRGKLFFGSGTQLSVL.